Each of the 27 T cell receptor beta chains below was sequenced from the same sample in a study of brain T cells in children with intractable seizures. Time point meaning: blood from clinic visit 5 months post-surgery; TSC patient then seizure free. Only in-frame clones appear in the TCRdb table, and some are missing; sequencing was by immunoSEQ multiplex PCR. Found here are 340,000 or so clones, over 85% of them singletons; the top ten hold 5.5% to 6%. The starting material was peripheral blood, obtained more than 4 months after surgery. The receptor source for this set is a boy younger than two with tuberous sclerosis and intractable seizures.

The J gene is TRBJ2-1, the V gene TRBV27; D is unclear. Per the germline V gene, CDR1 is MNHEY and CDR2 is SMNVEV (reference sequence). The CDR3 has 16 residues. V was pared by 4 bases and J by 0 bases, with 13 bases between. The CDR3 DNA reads TGTGCCAGCAGTTACAGTCAGGAGAGCTCCTACAATGAGCAGTTCTTC. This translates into CASSYSQESSYNEQFF.

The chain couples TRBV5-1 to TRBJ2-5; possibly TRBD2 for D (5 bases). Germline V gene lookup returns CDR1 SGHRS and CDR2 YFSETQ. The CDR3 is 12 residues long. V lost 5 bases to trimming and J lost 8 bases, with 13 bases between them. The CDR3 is CASSFTADTQYF. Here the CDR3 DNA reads TGCGCCAGCAGTTTCACAGCGGACACCCAGTACTTC.

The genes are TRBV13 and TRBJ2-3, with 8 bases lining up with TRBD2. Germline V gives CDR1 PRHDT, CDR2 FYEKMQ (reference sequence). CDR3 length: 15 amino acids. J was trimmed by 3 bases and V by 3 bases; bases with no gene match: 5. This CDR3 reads CASSFSGEATDTQYF. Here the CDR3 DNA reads TGTGCCAGCAGCTTTAGCGGGGAAGCTACAGATACGCAGTATTTT.

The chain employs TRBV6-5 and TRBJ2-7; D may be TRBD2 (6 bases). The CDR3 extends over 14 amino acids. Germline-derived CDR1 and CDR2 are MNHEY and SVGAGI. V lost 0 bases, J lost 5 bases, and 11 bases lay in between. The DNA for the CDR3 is TGTGCCAGCAGTTACTCAGGACTACGGGACGAGCAGTACTTC. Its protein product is CASSYSGLRDEQYF.

DNA of the CDR3: TGTGCCAGCAGCCTCACAGGGAATGAGCAGTTCTTC. Translating it yields CASSLTGNEQFF. V and J are TRBV6-6 and TRBJ2-1, with a possible D match to TRBD1 (6 bases). The CDR3 sequence is 12 residues long. Trimming took 6 bases from V and 7 from J, leaving 10 bases between them. Germline V CDR1 and CDR2: MNHNY, SVGAGI (reference sequence).

Written as DNA, the CDR3 is TGTGCCAGTAGTTTCCAGGGGGAAAACTATGGCTACACCTTC. This gives the protein CASSFQGENYGYTF. The rearrangement uses TRBV19 and TRBJ1-2, with 7 nucleotides matching TRBD1. The CDR3 is made up of 14 amino acids. J was trimmed by 2 bases and V by 5 bases; bases with no gene match: 5. CDR1 LNHDA and CDR2 SQIVND come from the germline V gene (reference sequence).

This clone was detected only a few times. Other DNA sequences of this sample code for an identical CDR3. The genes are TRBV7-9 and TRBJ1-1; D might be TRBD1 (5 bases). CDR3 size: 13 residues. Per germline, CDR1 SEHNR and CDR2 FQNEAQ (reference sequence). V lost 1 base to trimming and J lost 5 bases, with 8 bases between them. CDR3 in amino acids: CASSLVGETEAFF. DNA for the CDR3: TGTGCCAGCAGCTTAGTAGGGGAGACTGAAGCTTTCTTT.

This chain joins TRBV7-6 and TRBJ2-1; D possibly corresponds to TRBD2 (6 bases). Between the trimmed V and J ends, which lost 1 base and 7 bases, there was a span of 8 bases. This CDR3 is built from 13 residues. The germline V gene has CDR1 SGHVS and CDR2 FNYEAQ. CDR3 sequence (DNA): TGTGCCAGCAGCTTAGTCCGGGGGAATGAGCAGTTCTTC. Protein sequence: CASSLVRGNEQFF.

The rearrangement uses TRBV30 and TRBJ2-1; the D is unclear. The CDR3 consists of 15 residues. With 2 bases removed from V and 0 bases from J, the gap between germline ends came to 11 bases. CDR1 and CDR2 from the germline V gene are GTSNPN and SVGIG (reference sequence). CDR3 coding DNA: TGTGCCTGGAGTAAAAGTGGAAGCTCCTACAATGAGCAGTTCTTC. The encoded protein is CAWSKSGSSYNEQFF.

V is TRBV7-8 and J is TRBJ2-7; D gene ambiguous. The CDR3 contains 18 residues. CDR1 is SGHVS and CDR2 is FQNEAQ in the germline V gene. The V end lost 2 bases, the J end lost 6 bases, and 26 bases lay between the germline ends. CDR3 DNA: TGTGCCAGCAGCTTATCCACGGCCACCCCTGTCGGTTTGGGCGAGCAGTACTTC. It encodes CASSLSTATPVGLGEQYF.

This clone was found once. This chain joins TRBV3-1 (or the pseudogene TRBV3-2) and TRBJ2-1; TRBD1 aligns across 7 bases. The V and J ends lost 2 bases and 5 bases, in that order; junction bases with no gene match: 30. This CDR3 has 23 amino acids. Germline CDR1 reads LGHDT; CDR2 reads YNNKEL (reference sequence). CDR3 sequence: CASSQSVQGGPKRDSQTDNEQFF. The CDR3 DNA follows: TGTGCCAGCAGCCAATCGGTGCAAGGGGGACCGAAAAGGGACAGTCAAACAGACAATGAGCAGTTCTTC.

CDR3 region: CASSLQGMVDTQYF. The CDR3 nucleotides are TGCGCCAGCAGCTTGCAGGGTATGGTAGATACGCAGTATTTT. The chain uses TRBV5-1 and TRBJ2-3; a weak D match, TRBD1 (5 bases). V was cut by 1 base and J by 5 bases, with 11 bases left in between. The CDR3 spans 14 residues. Germline CDR1 is SGHRS and CDR2 is YFSETQ.

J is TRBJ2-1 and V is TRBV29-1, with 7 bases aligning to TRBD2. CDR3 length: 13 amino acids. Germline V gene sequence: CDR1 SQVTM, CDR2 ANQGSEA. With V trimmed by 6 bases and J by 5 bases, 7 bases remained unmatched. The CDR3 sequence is CSVLAGQDNEQFF. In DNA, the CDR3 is TGCAGCGTGTTAGCGGGCCAAGACAATGAGCAGTTCTTC.

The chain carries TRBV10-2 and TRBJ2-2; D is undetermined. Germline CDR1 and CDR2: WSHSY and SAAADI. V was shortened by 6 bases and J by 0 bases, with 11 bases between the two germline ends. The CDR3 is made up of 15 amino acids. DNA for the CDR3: TGCGCCAGCAGAGTAGGACGTACGAACACCGGGGAGCTGTTTTTT. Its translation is CASRVGRTNTGELFF.

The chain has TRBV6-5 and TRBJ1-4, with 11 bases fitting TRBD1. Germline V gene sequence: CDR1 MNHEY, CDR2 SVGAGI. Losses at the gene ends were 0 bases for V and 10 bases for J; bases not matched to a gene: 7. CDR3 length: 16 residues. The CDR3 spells CASSYSDRGLSGKLFF. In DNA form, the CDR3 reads TGTGCCAGCAGTTACTCGGACAGGGGGCTTAGCGGAAAACTGTTTTTT.

The CDR3 spells CASTVSQNTGELFF. In nucleotides, the CDR3 is TGCGCCAGCACCGTGTCCCAGAACACCGGGGAGCTGTTTTTT. The J gene is TRBJ2-2, the V gene TRBV5-1; no clear D. Trimming cost V 6 bases and J 1 base, with 10 bases left between them. This CDR3 comprises 14 residues. The germline gives CDR1 SGHRS, CDR2 YFSETQ.

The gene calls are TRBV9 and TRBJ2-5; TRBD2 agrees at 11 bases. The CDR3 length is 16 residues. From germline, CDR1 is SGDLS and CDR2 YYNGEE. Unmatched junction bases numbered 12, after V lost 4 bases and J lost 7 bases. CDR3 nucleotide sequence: TGTGCCAGCAGCCGGGGACTAGCGGAGCCTGAAGGGACCCAGTACTTC. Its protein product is CASSRGLAEPEGTQYF.

CDR3 nucleotides: TGTGCCAGTAGTATCCAGGCAGATAGGTTTAATCAGCCCCAGCATTTT. Translating gives CASSIQADRFNQPQHF. The chain employs TRBV19 and TRBJ1-5; D not resolved. This CDR3 has 16 amino acids. The V gene's germline CDR1 is LNHDA and CDR2 SQIVND (reference sequence). With 3 bases removed from V and 4 bases from J, the gap between germline ends came to 16 bases.

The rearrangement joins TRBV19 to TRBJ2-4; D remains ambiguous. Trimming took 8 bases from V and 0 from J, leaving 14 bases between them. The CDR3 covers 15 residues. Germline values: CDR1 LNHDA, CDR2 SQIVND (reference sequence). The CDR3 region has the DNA TGTGCCAGTTCTCCCAGAATTCTAGCCAAAAACATTCAGTACTTC. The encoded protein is CASSPRILAKNIQYF.

The CDR3 region has the DNA TGTGCCTGGAGTGTTTCGGACAGCCGGAACACCGGGGAGCTGTTTTTT. Residues: CAWSVSDSRNTGELFF. The V call is TRBV30, the J call TRBJ2-2; perhaps TRBD1 as D (6 bases). Germline CDR1 is GTSNPN and CDR2 is SVGIG (reference sequence). The CDR3 is 16 residues long. V lost 0 bases and J 1 base, leaving 12 bases between the germline ends.

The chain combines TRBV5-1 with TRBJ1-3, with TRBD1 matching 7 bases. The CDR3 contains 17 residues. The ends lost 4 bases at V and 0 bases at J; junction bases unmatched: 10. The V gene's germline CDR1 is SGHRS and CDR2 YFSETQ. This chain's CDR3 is CASSAGDSFFSGNTIYF. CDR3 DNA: TGCGCCAGCAGCGCCGGGGACAGTTTCTTCTCTGGAAACACCATATATTTT.

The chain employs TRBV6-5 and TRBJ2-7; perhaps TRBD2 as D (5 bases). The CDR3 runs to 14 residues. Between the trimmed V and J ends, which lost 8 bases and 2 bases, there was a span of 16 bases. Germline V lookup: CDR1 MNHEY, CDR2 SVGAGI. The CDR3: CASEKVDLPYEQYF. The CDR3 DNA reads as TGTGCCAGCGAGAAGGTGGACTTACCCTACGAGCAGTACTTC.

For the CDR3, the DNA is TGTGCCAGCAGTTACTTAGGAGAGCAGTTCTTC. It encodes CASSYLGEQFF. The chain is built from TRBV6-5 and TRBJ2-1; D is ambiguous. The CDR3 runs 11 residues. Trimming shortened V by 1 base and J by 10 bases, and 5 bases separated the two germline ends. Germline loops: CDR1 MNHEY, CDR2 SVGAGI.

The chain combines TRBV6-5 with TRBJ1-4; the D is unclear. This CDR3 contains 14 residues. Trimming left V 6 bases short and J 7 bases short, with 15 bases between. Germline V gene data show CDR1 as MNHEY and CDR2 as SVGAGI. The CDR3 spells CASRSYPGSEKLFF. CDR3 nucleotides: TGTGCCAGCAGGAGTTATCCGGGCAGTGAAAAACTGTTTTTT.

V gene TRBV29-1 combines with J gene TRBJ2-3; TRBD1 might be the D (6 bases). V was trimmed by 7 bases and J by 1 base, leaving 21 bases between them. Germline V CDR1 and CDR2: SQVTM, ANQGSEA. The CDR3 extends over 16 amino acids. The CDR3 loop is CSALDTGYIRTDTQYF. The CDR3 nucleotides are TGCAGCGCCTTAGATACAGGGTATATTCGCACAGATACGCAGTATTTT.

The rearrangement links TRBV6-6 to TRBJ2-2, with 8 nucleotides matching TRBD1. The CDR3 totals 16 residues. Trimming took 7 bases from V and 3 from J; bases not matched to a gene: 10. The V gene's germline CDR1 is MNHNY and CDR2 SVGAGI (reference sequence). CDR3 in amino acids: CASIASGGRYTGELFF. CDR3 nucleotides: TGTGCCAGCATAGCGTCAGGGGGCCGTTACACCGGGGAGCTGTTTTTT.

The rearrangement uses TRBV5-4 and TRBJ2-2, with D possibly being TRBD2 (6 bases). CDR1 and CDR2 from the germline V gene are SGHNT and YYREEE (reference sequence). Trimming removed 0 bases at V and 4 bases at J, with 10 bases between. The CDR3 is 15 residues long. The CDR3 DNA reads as TGTGCCAGCAGCTTGGAGCGGGCGAGCACCGGGGAGCTGTTTTTT. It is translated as CASSLERASTGELFF.